This TCR beta chain was obtained from a study of blood T cell repertoires in COVID-19. Germline V gives CDR1 LNHDA, CDR2 SQIVND (reference sequence). V gave up 5 bases and J gave up 1 base; unmatched junction bases: 9. This CDR3 contains 16 residues. Repertoires were generated with immunoSEQ multiplex PCR, while TCRdb's copy carries only in-frame clones and drops some. The table shows 230,000 or so clones, with 89% occurring only once. The chain carries TRBV19 and TRBJ2-3; TRBD1 aligns across 7 bases. This receptor was identified in a woman between 40 and 50 years old who had recovered from COVID-19. Material for sequencing was peripheral blood. The CDR3 DNA is TGTGCCAGTAGTTTCAACAGGGGCCCCGGCACAGATACGCAGTATTTT. This encodes CASSFNRGPGTDTQYF.